A single count supports the clone carrying this T cell receptor (beta chain). Its antigen is not identified. PCR involved 60 Vbeta and 13 Jbeta primers. Here immunoSEQ multiplex PCR was the method, and the copy in TCRdb shows in-frame clones only, minus some. This sample has roughly 150,000 clones, with 66% found just once. This sample was taken from a study of cytomegalovirus exposure and HLA in healthy donors. The CDR3 sequence is 15 residues long. Trimming shortened V by 0 bases and J by 8 bases, and 14 bases separated the two germline ends. The germline CDR1 and CDR2 sequences are SGHTS and YDEGEE. Study observations and caveats: The later analysis indicated that the majority of CMV-associated TCR beta chains appeared HLA-restricted. The study flagged around 150 TCR beta chains as cytomegalovirus-associated. The HLA-A and HLA-B alleles of most subjects were reportedly predicted accurately from TCR beta sequences.

This clonotype was sampled from a human donor in good health. The V call is TRBV5-8, the J call TRBJ1-4; a possible D gene is TRBD1 (6 bases). The sample taken for sequencing was PBMCs. In DNA form, the CDR3 reads TGTGCCAGCAGCTTGGGTGGCCAGGGGATCGAAAAACTGTTTTTT. Amino acids: CASSLGGQGIEKLFF.